This T cell receptor (beta chain) originates from a study of T cell responses to AZD1222 COVID-19 vaccine. Germline V gene lookup returns CDR1 KGHSH and CDR2 LQKENI. V gave up 6 bases and J gave up 8 bases; unmatched junction bases: 5. The CDR3 has 13 amino acids. Profiled with immunoSEQ multiplex PCR; TCRdb holds only in-frame clones, not every one. The profile covers 130,000 or so clones, with around nine tenths appearing a single time and approximately 7.9% taken by the ten largest. The chain combines TRBV18 with TRBJ1-5, with 9 nucleotides matching TRBD1. This specimen consisted of peripheral blood, obtained on day 0 of AZD1222 vaccination. This clonotype originated in an adult in good health. The CDR3 reads CASSRQGEEPQHF. DNA for the CDR3: TGTGCCAGCTCGCGACAGGGGGAAGAGCCCCAGCATTTT.